Reported below is one TCR beta chain. The CDR3 is 12 amino acids. Trimming took 6 bases from V and 7 from J, leaving 7 bases between them. Germline loops: CDR1 WNHNN, CDR2 SYGVQD (reference sequence). Measured with immunoSEQ multiplex PCR; TCRdb has only the in-frame clones, and not every one. The sample records approximately 250,000 clones, roughly 86% being singletons. The sample belongs to a study of blood T cell repertoires in COVID-19. Sequences were obtained from peripheral blood. The chain is built from TRBV10-1 and TRBJ1-6; D remains unclear. The receptor was derived from a man between 18 and 35 years old with active or convalescent COVID-19. The CDR3 loop is CASSGGNSPLHF. DNA of the CDR3: TGCGCCAGCAGCGGCGGGAATTCACCCCTCCACTTT.